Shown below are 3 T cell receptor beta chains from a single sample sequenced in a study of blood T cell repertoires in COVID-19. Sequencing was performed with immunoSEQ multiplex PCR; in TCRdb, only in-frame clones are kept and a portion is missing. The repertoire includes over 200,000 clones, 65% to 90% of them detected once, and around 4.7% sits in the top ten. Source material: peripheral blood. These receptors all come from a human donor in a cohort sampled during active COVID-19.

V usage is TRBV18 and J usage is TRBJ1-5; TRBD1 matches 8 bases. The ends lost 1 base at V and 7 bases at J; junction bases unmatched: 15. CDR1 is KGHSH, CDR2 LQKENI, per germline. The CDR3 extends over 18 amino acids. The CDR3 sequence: CASSPLTRGRDSGQPQHF. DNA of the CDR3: TGTGCCAGCTCACCACTCACCAGGGGGCGAGATTCGGGACAGCCCCAGCATTTT.

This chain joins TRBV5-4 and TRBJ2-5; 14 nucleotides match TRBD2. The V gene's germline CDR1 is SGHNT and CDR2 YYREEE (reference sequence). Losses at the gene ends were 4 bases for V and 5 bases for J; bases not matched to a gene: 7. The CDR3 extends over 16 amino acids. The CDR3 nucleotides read TGTGCCAGCAGCCCGGGACTAGCGGGAGTTTGGGAGACCCAGTACTTC. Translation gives CASSPGLAGVWETQYF.

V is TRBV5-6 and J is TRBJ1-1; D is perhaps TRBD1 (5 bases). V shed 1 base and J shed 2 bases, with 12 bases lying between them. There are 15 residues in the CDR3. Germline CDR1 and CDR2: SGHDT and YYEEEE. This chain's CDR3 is CASSLFGQGNTEAFF. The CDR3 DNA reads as TGTGCCAGCAGCTTGTTCGGGCAGGGAAACACTGAAGCTTTCTTT.